The 14 T cell receptor delta chains given below trace back to one sample, sequenced in a study of delta chains in infants with herpesvirus infections. Reverse transcription of PBMC RNA used primers specific for the gamma and delta chains. TCRdb processed the RT-PCR reads again with the CATT caller. There are 1,300 or so delta-chain clones in the sample; roughly 8.8% occur only once, and about 7% lies in the top ten. The specimen was peripheral blood, collected at time point 2 of longitudinal follow-up. These receptor sequences come from a human donor who was a Ugandan infant, either HIV-exposed or HIV-unexposed (not recorded which).

This clone is medium-sized. The V and J genes are TRDV3 and TRDJ1; tentative D call: TRDD3 (6 bases). V was cut by 2 bases and J by 5 bases, with 24 bases left in between. The CDR3 loop spans 16 amino acids. The germline CDR1 and CDR2 sequences are TVYSNPD and GDNSRS (reference sequence). This CDR3 reads CAFQFPAGDLGDKLIF. CDR3 in DNA: TGTGCCTTTCAATTTCCTGCTGGGGACCTAGGGGATAAACTCATCTTT.

For this clone: A read error may explain this, as a much larger clone is one base away. This chain joins TRDV1 and TRDJ1, with TRDD3 matching over 12 bases. Germline matching of the DNA provided the J gene here, since TCRdb leaves it blank. CDR1 is TSWWSYY, CDR2 QGS, per germline. This CDR3 is 20 amino acids long. The ends lost 4 bases at V and 10 bases at J; junction bases unmatched: 25. DNA for the CDR3: TGTGCTCTTGGGGCTCCTACCTCCCAGATACTGGGGGATACAGGGGGGAGACTCATCTTT. This gives the protein CALGAPTSQILGDTGGRLIF.

By sample share, this clone is large. The V gene is TRDV2, the J gene TRDJ3, with 10 bases lining up with TRDD3. Trimming took 0 bases from V and 5 from J; bases not matched to a gene: 12. The CDR3 contains 20 residues. CDR1 is GEAIGNYY, CDR2 EKD, per germline. The CDR3 DNA follows: TGTGCCTGTGACACCTTTATGGTTGGGGGATACCACAGGGACACCCGACAGATGTTTTTC. It yields the protein CACDTFMVGGYHRDTRQMFF.

This clone is labeled large. V is TRDV2 and J is TRDJ3; D is perhaps TRDD3 (6 bases). The CDR3 covers 18 residues. Between the trimmed V and J ends, which lost 0 bases and 0 bases, there was a span of 11 bases. CDR1 GEAIGNYY and CDR2 EKD come from the germline V gene. In nucleotides, the CDR3 is TGTGCCTGTGACACCGGGGGACCCAGCTCCTGGGACACCCGACAGATGTTTTTC. Amino acids: CACDTGGPSSWDTRQMFF.

This clone is deemed medium-sized. The chain employs TRDV2 and TRDJ3, with D perhaps TRDD3 (5 bases). In germline, CDR1 is GEAIGNYY, CDR2 EKD. V was cut by 0 bases and J by 0 bases, with 11 bases left in between. The CDR3 has 18 residues. The CDR3 DNA is TGTGCCTGTGACACCTGGGGCCTCAGCTCCTGGGACACCCGACAGATGTTTTTC. It codes for CACDTWGLSSWDTRQMFF.

In the case of this clone: A read error is possible here, since a much larger clone lies one base away. The chain joins TRDV1 to TRDJ1; D remains ambiguous. The CDR3 length is 17 residues. CDR1 is TSWWSYY, CDR2 QGS, per germline. Trimming took off 5 bases at V and 0 bases at J, with 19 bases between the two ends. CDR3 nucleotide sequence: TGTGCTCTTGGGACCCACTTGCTCAAGCCCAACACCGATAAACTCATCTTT. The encoded protein is CALGTHLLKPNTDKLIF.

In its sample, this clone is large. This chain's CDR3 is CAARASSELLGAYTDKLIF. CDR3 DNA sequence: TGTGCAGCAAGAGCTTCTTCCGAATTACTGGGGGCCTACACCGATAAACTCATCTTT. This chain connects TRAV29/DV5 to TRDJ1; the match to TRDD3 covers 8 bases. The CDR3 is made up of 19 amino acids. V trimming: 2 bases; J trimming: 0 bases; junction bases outside the gene matches: 18. The germline CDR1 and CDR2 sequences are NSMFDY and ISSIKDK.

This clone is deemed large. The chain joins TRDV2 to TRDJ3; 9 bases fit TRDD3. The CDR3 runs 18 residues. V lost 3 bases and J lost 0; bases outside the gene matches: 5. The germline gives CDR1 GEAIGNYY, CDR2 EKD. The CDR3 region is CACDVLGDSSWDTRQMFF. CDR3 coding DNA: TGTGCCTGTGACGTACTGGGGGACAGCTCCTGGGACACCCGACAGATGTTTTTC.

This clone counts as large. The chain employs TRDV1 and TRDJ1; D ambiguous. Trimming pared 1 base from V and 0 bases from J, leaving 12 bases between. The CDR3 totals 16 residues. CDR1 is TSWWSYY and CDR2 is QGS in the germline V gene. The DNA for the CDR3 is TGTGCTCTTGGGGAACGTACAACTACGTACACCGATAAACTCATCTTT. This translates into CALGERTTTYTDKLIF.

This clone was counted only a few times. This sequence joins TRDV2 and TRDJ3; 9 bases align to TRDD3. The J gene is not listed in TCRdb, so it was assigned here from a DNA match to germline. CDR3 length: 21 amino acids. The germline CDR1 and CDR2 sequences are GEAIGNYY and EKD. Losses at the gene ends were 0 bases for V and 0 bases for J; bases not matched to a gene: 11. In DNA, the CDR3 is TGTGCCTGTGACACCGTTGACCGCGACTGGGGGAGCTCCTGGGACACCCGACAGATGTTTTTC. Its translation is CACDTVDRDWGSSWDTRQMFF.

The rearrangement links TRDV2 to TRDJ1; 12 bases line up with TRDD3. The CDR3 contains 21 residues. J was trimmed by 0 bases and V by 1 base; bases with no gene match: 17. Germline loops: CDR1 GEAIGNYY, CDR2 EKD. The CDR3 nucleotides read TGTGCCTGTGACACGCTGGTCGTACTGGGGGATACCCACCAGTACACCGATAAACTCATCTTT. Its protein is CACDTLVVLGDTHQYTDKLIF.

This clone was seen a handful of times. The J gene is TRDJ1, the V gene TRDV1; 9 bases match TRDD3. V shed 0 bases and J 3 bases; nucleotides not matched to a gene: 11. The CDR3 has 18 residues. Germline CDR1 TSWWSYY, CDR2 QGS. The CDR3 spells CALGELPSGDTHPDKLIF. Here the CDR3 DNA reads TGTGCTCTTGGGGAACTTCCCTCGGGGGATACTCATCCCGATAAACTCATCTTT.

This clone is termed medium-sized. This chain connects TRDV1 to TRDJ1; 9 bases line up with TRDD3. The CDR3 is 14 residues long. J lost 11 bases, V lost 0 bases, and 7 bases had no gene match. Germline values: CDR1 TSWWSYY, CDR2 QGS. This CDR3 reads CALGELPLGDLLIF. CDR3 DNA sequence: TGTGCTCTTGGGGAACTACCCCTGGGGGATCTTCTCATCTTT.

The chain links TRDV2 to TRDJ3; 13 positions agree with TRDD3. The J gene, absent from TCRdb, was called here by matching the DNA to germline. The CDR3 consists of 20 residues. V shed 3 bases, J shed 2 bases, and the junction held 9 bases outside the gene matches. CDR1 and CDR2 from the germline V gene are GEAIGNYY and EKD. Here the CDR3 reads CACDGLLGDTRTWDTRQMFF. CDR3 nucleotides: TGTGCCTGTGACGGCTTACTGGGGGATACGCGGACCTGGGACACCCGACAGATGTTTTTC.